This paragraph reports one TCR beta chain. The antigen remains undetermined. This entry comes from a study of OX40 agonist ivuxolimab in advanced cancers. Study conclusions and caveats: The average count of expanded clones was higher among CD8+ T cells than among CD4+. The study found among the lowest clonal expansion in partial responders at 0.1-3.0 mg/kg.

Some clones are missing from TCRdb's copy, which holds only in-frame ones; the method was immunoSEQ multiplex PCR. Of 60,000 to 90,000 clones in the sample, around 86% are singletons; the top ten hold under 6.5%. Per germline, CDR1 MNHEY and CDR2 SVGAGI. V was pared by 2 bases and J by 2 bases, with 13 bases between. This CDR3 region has 16 residues. The origin of this receptor is an adult with an advanced solid tumor such as melanoma, head and neck, liver or kidney cancer. Here the sequenced sample was CD4+ or CD8+ T cells sorted from blood, taken in a trial of the OX40 agonist ivuxolimab. The chain uses TRBV6-5 and TRBJ2-1; D possibly corresponds to TRBD1 (5 bases). CDR3 DNA sequence: TGTGCCAGCAGTTACAGGGGCCTTAGGGCCTACAATGAGCAGTTCTTC. Translated, it gives CASSYRGLRAYNEQFF.